These 24 T cell receptor beta chains were sequenced from one sample in a study of technical replicates of blood from a handful of donors. Repertoires were generated with immunoSEQ multiplex PCR, while TCRdb's copy carries only in-frame clones and drops some. Of tens of thousands of clones in the sample, about 96% are singletons; the top ten hold around 0.2%. Sequencing input: T cells isolated from PBMCs. The receptor set was obtained from a human donor in good health.

The chain is built from TRBV19 and TRBJ2-7, with TRBD1 matching over 9 bases. This CDR3 contains 14 residues. V lost 5 bases, J lost 4 bases, and 6 bases stayed unmatched. Per germline, CDR1 LNHDA and CDR2 SQIVND (reference sequence). CDR3 in DNA: TGTGCCAGTAGTTGGGGACAGGGAGCGTACGAGCAGTACTTC. Translating gives CASSWGQGAYEQYF.

The gene calls are TRBV18 and TRBJ2-1; 10 bases line up with TRBD2. The CDR3 has 17 residues. Germline V gene lookup returns CDR1 KGHSH and CDR2 LQKENI. V shed 2 bases and J 5 bases; nucleotides not matched to a gene: 9. The DNA for the CDR3 is TGTGCCAGCTCACCATTTCGGCTAGCGGGAGAGAACAATGAGCAGTTCTTC. Amino acids: CASSPFRLAGENNEQFF.

This clone was recorded once. J is TRBJ2-7 and V is TRBV6-5, with TRBD1 matching 7 bases. The germline CDR1 and CDR2 sequences are MNHEY and SVGAGI. The CDR3 length is 14 residues. V lost 8 bases, J lost 5 bases, and 12 bases stayed unmatched. In DNA form, the CDR3 reads TGTGCCAGCTCCCAGGGGGAGAGGCGACACGAGCAGTACTTC. It yields the protein CASSQGERRHEQYF.

This sequence joins TRBV28 and TRBJ2-7, with D perhaps TRBD1 (6 bases). V lost 7 bases and J 1 base, leaving 8 bases between the germline ends. This CDR3 contains 12 residues. Germline lookup yields CDR1 MDHEN and CDR2 SYDVKM. The CDR3, as DNA: TGTGCCAGCACCCAGGGGTCCTACGAGCAGTACTTC. As protein: CASTQGSYEQYF.

The genes are TRBV28 and TRBJ2-5; weak D call: TRBD1 (6 bases). Germline lookup yields CDR1 MDHEN and CDR2 SYDVKM. V lost 2 bases and J lost 0, with 13 bases in between. The CDR3 length is 16 residues. This chain's CDR3 is CASSLGQGNNQETQYF. DNA for the CDR3: TGTGCCAGCAGTTTAGGTCAGGGGAATAACCAAGAGACCCAGTACTTC.

The chain recombines TRBV19 with TRBJ2-3; TRBD1 agrees at 9 bases. After removal of 6 bases from V and 3 bases from J, the junction contained 4 bases not matched to a gene. The germline V gene encodes CDR1 LNHDA and CDR2 SQIVND (reference sequence). The length of the CDR3 is 14 residues. CDR3 loop: CASRNRGRTDTQYF. The CDR3 region has the DNA TGTGCCAGTAGAAACAGGGGGCGGACAGATACGCAGTATTTT.

The gene calls are TRBV6-1 and TRBJ1-5; D remains unclear. V shed 1 base and J shed 0 bases, with 7 bases lying between them. The CDR3 is 15 residues long. Germline CDR1 and CDR2: MNHNS and SASEGT. CDR3 sequence: CASSEGQFSNQPQHF. The CDR3 DNA is TGTGCCAGCAGTGAAGGTCAGTTTAGCAATCAGCCCCAGCATTTT.

The gene calls are TRBV7-2 and TRBJ2-5; no clear D gene. The germline CDR1 and CDR2 sequences are SGHTA and FQGNSA. Trimming took off 6 bases at V and 1 base at J, with 3 bases between the two ends. The CDR3 is 11 residues long. CDR3 in DNA: TGTGCCAGCAGACTCCAAGAGACCCAGTACTTC. This gives the protein CASRLQETQYF.

The chain recombines TRBV4-2 with TRBJ1-4; D remains ambiguous. CDR3 length: 13 residues. The germline CDR1 and CDR2 sequences are LGHNA and YNFKEQ. V was clipped by 0 bases and J by 7 bases, with 6 bases between them. For the CDR3, the DNA is TGTGCCAGCAGCCAAGATAGGAGTGAAAAACTGTTTTTT. Encoded protein: CASSQDRSEKLFF.

The V and J genes are TRBV19 and TRBJ2-3, with a weak D call TRBD2 (6 bases). CDR3 length equals 13 residues. The ends were cut back, 10 bases at V and 3 bases at J, with 14 bases in the middle. Looked up from germline, CDR1 is LNHDA and CDR2 is SQIVND (reference sequence). CDR3 sequence (DNA): TGTGCCACCTCAATTGGGGGGACAGATACGCAGTATTTT. This codes for CATSIGGTDTQYF.

This chain uses TRBV29-1 with TRBJ2-1, with 7 bases lining up with TRBD1. V lost 2 bases and J lost 3; bases outside the gene matches: 4. Germline assignment: CDR1 SQVTM and CDR2 ANQGSEA. This CDR3 spans 14 amino acids. Here the CDR3 reads CSVERAGGYNEQFF. CDR3 DNA: TGCAGCGTTGAAAGGGCAGGGGGCTACAATGAGCAGTTCTTC.

The chain carries TRBV5-6 and TRBJ2-7; D perhaps matches TRBD2 (6 bases). V was cut by 0 bases and J by 0 bases, with 10 bases left in between. CDR1 and CDR2 (germline): SGHDT, YYEEEE. This CDR3 spans 15 amino acids. CDR3 loop: CASSLGGGDSYEQYF. The DNA of the CDR3 is TGTGCCAGCAGCTTGGGGGGCGGGGACTCCTACGAGCAGTACTTC.

The chain combines TRBV5-4 with TRBJ1-2; 11 bases are a match to TRBD1. The V and J ends lost 5 bases and 14 bases, in that order; junction bases with no gene match: 8. CDR3 length equals 12 residues. CDR1 is SGHNT and CDR2 is YYREEE in the germline V gene (reference sequence). In DNA, the CDR3 is TGTGCCAGCAGTCAGGACAGGGGGCGAGGAACCTTC. Encoded protein: CASSQDRGRGTF. The entire variable domain, with the rest obtained from reference TRBV5-4 and TRBJ1-2, is as follows: ETGVTQSPTHLIKTRGQQVTLRCSSQSGHNTVSWYQQALGQGPQFIFQYYREEENGRGNFPPRFSGLQFPNYSSELNVNALELDDSALYLCASSQDRGRGTFGSGTRLTVV.

The chain uses TRBV5-1 and TRBJ2-7, with 10 bases aligning to TRBD2. Trimming at V came to 4 bases and at J to 0 bases, leaving 1 base not matched to a gene. From germline, CDR1 is SGHRS and CDR2 YFSETQ. The CDR3 length is 14 residues. The CDR3 DNA reads TGCGCCAGCAGCCGGACTAGCGGCTCCTACGAGCAGTACTTC. Translation: CASSRTSGSYEQYF. Full variable domain (remainder filled in from reference TRBV5-1 and TRBJ2-7): KAGVTQTPRYLIKTRGQQVTLSCSPISGHRSVSWYQQTPGQGLQFLFEYFSETQRNKGNFPGRFSGRQFSNSRSEMNVSTLELGDSALYLCASSRTSGSYEQYFGPGTRLTVT.

The chain is built from TRBV5-1 and TRBJ2-3, with 12 bases lining up with TRBD2. CDR1 SGHRS and CDR2 YFSETQ come from the germline V gene. The CDR3 spans 17 residues. V dropped 4 bases and J dropped 4; count of bases not matched to a gene: 10. The CDR3 region has the DNA TGCGCCAGCAGCCGCTGGACTAGCGGGGCGGGGGCAGATACGCAGTATTTT. Its protein product is CASSRWTSGAGADTQYF. Looking up the rest from reference TRBV5-1 and TRBJ2-3 gives the full variable domain: KAGVTQTPRYLIKTRGQQVTLSCSPISGHRSVSWYQQTPGQGLQFLFEYFSETQRNKGNFPGRFSGRQFSNSRSEMNVSTLELGDSALYLCASSRWTSGAGADTQYFGPGTRLTVL.

This rearrangement joins TRBV27 to TRBJ2-1; TRBD1 agrees at 7 bases. Germline V lookup: CDR1 MNHEY, CDR2 SMNVEV (reference sequence). The CDR3 runs 12 residues. V was pared by 7 bases and J by 5 bases, with 2 bases of the junction left unmatched. The CDR3 reads CASMTGNNEQFF. The CDR3, as DNA: TGTGCCAGCATGACAGGGAACAATGAGCAGTTCTTC.

This chain uses TRBV9 with TRBJ2-1; 9 bases match TRBD2. The CDR3 runs 19 residues. Germline V gene data show CDR1 as SGDLS and CDR2 as YYNGEE. Trimming took 1 base from V and 4 from J; bases not matched to a gene: 15. The CDR3 nucleotides are TGTGCCAGCAGCGTATCCATGAGGCGGGGGGGGATCGGTTACAATGAGCAGTTCTTC. Its protein is CASSVSMRRGGIGYNEQFF.

V gene TRBV30 combines with J gene TRBJ2-1; D is possibly TRBD2 (5 bases). The CDR3 has 13 amino acids. V dropped 5 bases and J dropped 2 bases, with 10 bases sitting between them. CDR1 and CDR2 (germline): GTSNPN, SVGIG (reference sequence). CDR3 sequence: CAWRGKPYNEQFF. DNA of the CDR3: TGTGCCTGGCGAGGGAAGCCCTACAATGAGCAGTTCTTC.

The V call is TRBV27, the J call TRBJ1-5; D is ambiguous. Per germline, CDR1 MNHEY and CDR2 SMNVEV (reference sequence). Trimming stripped 6 bases from V and 0 bases from J, with 6 bases between. There are 13 residues in the CDR3. CDR3 DNA sequence: TGTGCCAGCAGCCGGTTTAGCAATCAGCCCCAGCATTTT. This gives the protein CASSRFSNQPQHF.

This clone has only one observation. The V gene is TRBV29-1, the J gene TRBJ1-1; TRBD1 agrees at 9 bases. Per the germline V gene, CDR1 is SQVTM and CDR2 is ANQGSEA. The junction had 11 bases not matched to a gene; V was cut back by 5 bases and J by 4 bases. The CDR3 loop spans 15 amino acids. The CDR3 protein is CSVLGQGSDFTEAFF. DNA of the CDR3: TGCAGCGTTTTGGGACAGGGCAGTGACTTCACTGAAGCTTTCTTT. Looking up the rest from reference TRBV29-1 and TRBJ1-1 gives the full variable domain: SAVISQKPSRDICQRGTSLTIQCQVDSQVTMMFWYRQQPGQSLTLIATANQGSEATYESGFVIDKFPISRPNLTFSTLTVSNMSPEDSSIYLCSVLGQGSDFTEAFFGQGTRLTVV.

This clone was counted a few times. J is TRBJ2-3 and V is TRBV5-1; no reliable D call. CDR1 is SGHRS and CDR2 is YFSETQ in the germline V gene. The CDR3 extends over 16 amino acids. V was pared by 0 bases and J by 2 bases, with 13 bases between. CDR3 sequence reads: CASSLVGRAPTDTQYF. The CDR3, as DNA: TGCGCCAGCAGCTTGGTTGGGCGTGCCCCCACAGATACGCAGTATTTT.

The J gene is TRBJ2-1, the V gene TRBV4-1; weak D call: TRBD2 (5 bases). The germline V and J ends were trimmed by 4 bases and 0 bases, with 13 bases remaining between them. The germline gives CDR1 MGHRA, CDR2 YSYEKL. CDR3 size: 16 residues. The CDR3 nucleotides read TGCGCCAGCAGCCCGGGTCGGGGTAGCTCCTACAATGAGCAGTTCTTC. This sequence encodes CASSPGRGSSYNEQFF.

This chain joins TRBV4-1 and TRBJ2-3; 12 bases are shared with TRBD2. Unmatched junction bases numbered 15, after V lost 0 bases and J lost 14 bases. In germline, CDR1 is MGHRA, CDR2 YSYEKL. This CDR3 is built from 17 residues. The CDR3 is CASSQDPSGGGAVRRYF. CDR3 in DNA: TGCGCCAGCAGCCAAGATCCTAGCGGGGGGGGAGCGGTGAGACGGTATTTT.

The rearrangement joins TRBV10-1 to TRBJ2-1, with D possibly being TRBD1 (5 bases). This CDR3 region has 14 residues. Germline V gives CDR1 WNHNN, CDR2 SYGVQD (reference sequence). Between the trimmed V and J ends, which lost 8 bases and 7 bases, there was a span of 18 bases. CDR3 amino acids: CASPPRGLGNEQFF. The CDR3 coding sequence is TGCGCCAGCCCCCCTAGGGGCCTGGGGAATGAGCAGTTCTTC.